This T cell receptor (beta chain) was retrieved from a study of blood T cell repertoires in COVID-19. Study-wide context: Donors in the United States, Italy and Spain gave samples during acute or convalescent COVID-19. T cells, B-cell-depleted T cells, or PBMCs supplied cDNA or gDNA.

As handled by the study authors: Amplification from reference gene primers served as the basis for estimated nucleated cell counts. Measured with immunoSEQ multiplex PCR; TCRdb has only the in-frame clones, and not every one. V and J calls and clone size are those listed in that table; D and trimming were worked out from the DNA. The sample comprises 300,000 to 350,000 clones, about 91% of which are singletons, and just over 9.5% rests with the top ten. CDR3 length: 18 residues. After removal of 0 bases from V and 5 bases from J, the junction contained 6 bases not matched to a gene. Per the germline V gene, CDR1 is ENHRY and CDR2 is SYGVKD. Only one count was recorded for this clone. The Seattle patients joined while their infection was active and were tracked longitudinally afterward.

This receptor was identified in a man aged 30 to 45 with COVID-19, enrolled during active disease. The V call is TRBV10-3, the J call TRBJ2-1, with 14 bases lining up with TRBD2. Sequencing input: peripheral blood. CDR3 sequence reads: CAISESMGGLAGDNEQFF. The CDR3 DNA follows: TGTGCCATCAGTGAGTCCATGGGGGGACTAGCGGGAGACAATGAGCAGTTCTTC.